The 25 T cell receptor beta chains below were found in one sample sequenced in a study of T cell changes during pregnancy in multiple sclerosis. Profiled with immunoSEQ multiplex PCR; TCRdb holds only in-frame clones, not every one. Of about 59,000 clones in the sample, over 80% were seen once. The sample here was peripheral blood, taken in the first trimester of pregnancy. The source is a female donor with multiple sclerosis, enrolled in a pregnancy study.

This clone was seen only once. This sequence joins TRBV7-3 and TRBJ2-2, with D possibly being TRBD1 (8 bases). This CDR3 comprises 16 residues. CDR1 and CDR2 from the germline V gene are SGHTA and FQGTGA. V dropped 2 bases and J dropped 6 bases, with 16 bases sitting between them. CDR3 loop: CASSLLEQGGPGELFF. Written as DNA, the CDR3 is TGTGCCAGCAGCTTACTTGAACAGGGGGGGCCCGGGGAGCTGTTTTTT. Supplemented by reference TRBV7-3 and TRBJ2-2, the full variable domain reads GAGVSQTPSNKVTEKGKYVELRCDPISGHTALYWYRQSLGQGPEFLIYFQGTGAADDSGLPNDRFFAVRPEGSVSTLKIQRTERGDSAVYLCASSLLEQGGPGELFFGEGSRLTVL.

The chain has TRBV14 and TRBJ2-7, with D tentatively TRBD1 (5 bases). Germline CDR1 and CDR2: SGHDN and FVKESK. The CDR3 runs 13 residues. V was trimmed by 4 bases and J by 4 bases, leaving 11 bases between them. CDR3 loop: CASSPRTSYEQYF. CDR3 DNA sequence: TGTGCCAGCAGCCCAAGGACATCATACGAGCAGTACTTC. The full variable domain, completed using reference TRBV14 and TRBJ2-7, is EAGVTQFPSHSVIEKGQTVTLRCDPISGHDNLYWYRRVMGKEIKFLLHFVKESKQDESGMPNNRFLAERTGGTYSTLKVQPAELEDSGVYFCASSPRTSYEQYFGPGTRLTVT.

The rearrangement uses TRBV6-5 and TRBJ2-7, with TRBD2 identical over 7 bases. CDR1 is MNHEY and CDR2 is SVGAGI in the germline V gene. The CDR3 sequence is 13 residues long. Germline trimming cut 6 bases from V and 2 bases from J; bases unmatched to any gene: 4. In DNA, the CDR3 is TGTGCCAGCAGCCCGGGACTAACCTACGAGCAGTACTTC. Translated, it gives CASSPGLTYEQYF.

The V and J genes are TRBV5-5 and TRBJ2-7, with 9 nucleotides matching TRBD1. Per germline, CDR1 SGHKS and CDR2 YYEKEE (reference sequence). This CDR3 spans 13 amino acids. Trimming took 6 bases from V and 6 from J; bases not matched to a gene: 7. The CDR3 reads CASKGTGRSEQYF. CDR3 DNA: TGTGCCAGCAAGGGGACAGGGAGAAGCGAGCAGTACTTC. The full variable domain, rest sourced from reference TRBV5-5 and TRBJ2-7, is DAGVTQSPTHLIKTRGQQVTLRCSPISGHKSVSWYQQVLGQGPQFIFQYYEKEERGRGNFPDRFSARQFPNYSSELNVNALLLGDSALYLCASKGTGRSEQYFGPGTRLTVT.

In its sample, this clone was seen once. V and J are TRBV6-4 and TRBJ2-2; tentatively, D is TRBD2 (6 bases). The CDR3 runs 19 residues. V was cut by 0 bases and J by 0 bases, with 17 bases left in between. CDR1 and CDR2 (germline): MRHNA, SNTAGT. Here the CDR3 reads CASSDSSRASEANTGELFF. Here the CDR3 DNA reads TGTGCCAGCAGTGACTCGAGTCGGGCTAGCGAAGCGAACACCGGGGAGCTGTTTTTT.

This clone was found once. The rearrangement links TRBV28 to TRBJ2-3, with 7 bases fitting TRBD2. Germline-derived CDR1 and CDR2 are MDHEN and SYDVKM. The CDR3 has 20 residues. With 2 bases clipped from V and 0 bases from J, the junction kept 17 bases outside the gene matches. Written as DNA, the CDR3 is TGTGCCAGCAGTTTACCACTAGCGAATAGACCTCTACCTAGCACAGATACGCAGTATTTT. It is translated as CASSLPLANRPLPSTDTQYF.

CDR3 bases: TGCAGTGCTAGCACCCTAACTGGCTACACCTTC. Protein sequence: CSASTLTGYTF. J is TRBJ1-2 and V is TRBV20-1; D gene ambiguous. Germline V lookup: CDR1 DFQATT, CDR2 SNEGSKA (reference sequence). The ends were cut back, 3 bases at V and 7 bases at J, with 9 bases in the middle. CDR3 length: 11 residues.

This chain uses TRBV19 with TRBJ1-5; TRBD1 matches at 8 bases. CDR3 length: 16 amino acids. The V segment lost 6 bases and the J segment 4 bases; nucleotides outside the gene matches: 11. Germline V CDR1 and CDR2: LNHDA, SQIVND (reference sequence). The DNA for the CDR3 is TGTGCCAGTAGGATTAGGACAGGGTCAGAAAATCAGCCCCAGCATTTT. Its protein product is CASRIRTGSENQPQHF.

This chain uses TRBV6-5 with TRBJ2-3, with 9 bases identical to TRBD1. CDR1 is MNHEY, CDR2 SVGAGI, per germline. The CDR3 is 15 residues long. With V trimmed by 6 bases and J by 6 bases, 10 bases remained unmatched. DNA of the CDR3: TGTGCCAGCAGATTCGCCGGGACAGGGATGGATACGCAGTATTTT. Its translation is CASRFAGTGMDTQYF.

The sample holds one count of this clone. The V and J genes are TRBV4-3 and TRBJ2-3; 9 nucleotides align to TRBD1. Germline V gene lookup returns CDR1 LGHNA and CDR2 YSLEER. V was pared by 6 bases and J by 0 bases, with 4 bases of the junction left unmatched. This CDR3 is 15 amino acids long. CDR3 region: CASRRQGGSTDTQYF. As DNA, the CDR3 is TGCGCCAGCAGACGACAGGGGGGTAGCACAGATACGCAGTATTTT.

The chain recombines TRBV27 with TRBJ1-2; D gene uncertain. The CDR3 has 15 amino acids. Per the germline V gene, CDR1 is MNHEY and CDR2 is SMNVEV (reference sequence). V shed 0 bases and J shed 0 bases, with 8 bases lying between them. CDR3 in amino acids: CASSLSAVANYGYTF. The CDR3 nucleotides read TGTGCCAGCAGTTTATCAGCGGTAGCTAACTATGGCTACACCTTC.

The chain links TRBV6-5 to TRBJ1-1; D possibly corresponds to TRBD1 (6 bases). The CDR3 spans 15 residues. Germline V gene sequence: CDR1 MNHEY, CDR2 SVGAGI. The V gene lost 2 bases and the J gene lost 1 base, with 11 bases spanning the gap. The CDR3, as DNA: TGTGCCAGCAGTTACGCGGGGGGCCCGAACACTGAAGCTTTCTTT. Translation gives CASSYAGGPNTEAFF.

The chain is built from TRBV18 and TRBJ2-3; maybe TRBD1 (6 bases). CDR3 length: 15 residues. Germline CDR1 and CDR2: KGHSH and LQKENI. V was trimmed by 6 bases and J by 0 bases, leaving 13 bases between them. CDR3 nucleotides: TGTGCCAGCTCCTCAAACCAGGGGAGCACAGATACGCAGTATTTT. It encodes CASSSNQGSTDTQYF. Filled out from reference TRBV18 and TRBJ2-3, the complete variable domain reads NAGVMQNPRHLVRRRGQEARLRCSPMKGHSHVYWYRQLPEEGLKFMVYLQKENIIDESGMPKERFSAEFPKEGPSILRIQQVVRGDSAAYFCASSSNQGSTDTQYFGPGTRLTVL.

The chain is built from TRBV7-2 and TRBJ2-5, with 11 nucleotides matching TRBD2. J was trimmed by 4 bases and V by 1 base; bases with no gene match: 5. Germline values: CDR1 SGHTA, CDR2 FQGNSA. The CDR3 loop spans 16 amino acids. The CDR3 reads CASSLVSGRAAETQYF. CDR3 sequence (DNA): TGTGCCAGCAGCTTAGTTAGCGGGAGGGCCGCAGAGACCCAGTACTTC.

This clone was counted once. This sequence joins TRBV5-6 and TRBJ1-3; D perhaps matches TRBD1 (5 bases). Trimming cost V 4 bases and J 2 bases, with 10 bases left between them. The V gene's germline CDR1 is SGHDT and CDR2 YYEEEE. CDR3 size: 14 residues. In DNA form, the CDR3 reads TGTGCCAGCAGCATCCAGGGTACTGGAAACACCATATATTTT. Protein sequence: CASSIQGTGNTIYF.

The V call is TRBV4-2, the J call TRBJ1-3; TRBD1 aligns across 10 bases. The junction had 4 bases not matched to a gene; V was cut back by 4 bases and J by 4 bases. This CDR3 is 15 amino acids long. CDR1 is LGHNA, CDR2 YNFKEQ, per germline. In nucleotides, the CDR3 is TGTGCCAGCAGCCTCGGGACAGGGGACGGAAACACCATATATTTT. Protein sequence: CASSLGTGDGNTIYF.

The chain employs TRBV9 and TRBJ1-3; D is unclear. The V end lost 2 bases, the J end lost 1 base, and 7 bases lay between the germline ends. The CDR3 is 14 amino acids. Per the germline V gene, CDR1 is SGDLS and CDR2 is YYNGEE. This CDR3 is CASSVSRSGNTIYF. The CDR3, as DNA: TGTGCCAGCAGCGTGAGCAGGTCTGGAAACACCATATATTTT.

The genes are TRBV19 and TRBJ2-1, with D perhaps matching TRBD2 (5 bases). The germline V gene encodes CDR1 LNHDA and CDR2 SQIVND (reference sequence). Trimming took off 11 bases at V and 4 bases at J, with 9 bases between the two ends. The CDR3 sequence is 11 residues long. CDR3: CAAGVYNEQFF. The DNA of the CDR3 is TGTGCCGCGGGCGTTTACAATGAGCAGTTCTTC. Variable domain in full (rest from reference TRBV19 and TRBJ2-1): DGGITQSPKYLFRKEGQNVTLSCEQNLNHDAMYWYRQDPGQGLRLIYYSQIVNDFQKGDIAEGYSVSREKKESFPLTVTSAQKNPTAFYLCAAGVYNEQFFGPGTRLTVL.

The chain joins TRBV7-2 to TRBJ1-1; D unclear. Per the germline V gene, CDR1 is SGHTA and CDR2 is FQGNSA. The CDR3 sequence is 14 residues long. The V and J ends lost 5 bases and 1 base respectively, with 11 bases between them. The chain's CDR3 is CASSPGRGNTEAFF. Written as DNA, the CDR3 is TGTGCCAGCAGCCCCGGACGGGGGAACACTGAAGCTTTCTTT.

V is TRBV27 and J is TRBJ2-7, with D maybe TRBD2 (6 bases). Germline lookup yields CDR1 MNHEY and CDR2 SMNVEV (reference sequence). Deletions cut 6 bases from V and 4 bases from J, with 13 bases between. The CDR3 consists of 13 residues. CDR3 sequence reads: CASSHGSNYEQYF. The CDR3 coding sequence is TGTGCCAGCAGCCACGGGAGTAATTACGAGCAGTACTTC.

The chain recombines TRBV7-2 with TRBJ2-1; TRBD2 matches at 15 bases. J was trimmed by 2 bases and V by 5 bases; bases with no gene match: 4. Germline assignment: CDR1 SGHTA and CDR2 FQGNSA. CDR3 size: 17 residues. This CDR3 reads CASSPGTSGGTYNEQFF. The CDR3 nucleotides are TGTGCCAGCAGCCCGGGGACTAGCGGGGGGACCTACAATGAGCAGTTCTTC.

The J gene is TRBJ2-1, the V gene TRBV7-9, with a weak D call TRBD2 (7 bases). The V end lost 3 bases, the J end lost 8 bases, and 11 bases lay between the germline ends. This CDR3 has 13 residues. Germline V gene data show CDR1 as SEHNR and CDR2 as FQNEAQ (reference sequence). CDR3 protein: CASSFRGGDEQFF. As DNA, the CDR3 is TGTGCCAGCAGCTTTAGGGGGGGGGATGAGCAGTTCTTC.

The J gene is TRBJ1-2, the V gene TRBV4-1; 7 bases line up with TRBD1. CDR3 length: 16 residues. Unmatched junction bases numbered 10, after V lost 4 bases and J lost 2 bases. Germline assignment: CDR1 MGHRA and CDR2 YSYEKL. The CDR3 nucleotides read TGCGCCAGCAGCCGAGGGGGTGGGACAGCCAACTATGGCTACACCTTC. Its translation is CASSRGGGTANYGYTF.

This clone is judged medium-sized. V gene TRBV27 combines with J gene TRBJ1-2; 10 bases fit TRBD1. The ends lost 3 bases at V and 14 bases at J; junction bases unmatched: 9. The germline gives CDR1 MNHEY, CDR2 SMNVEV (reference sequence). The CDR3 is made up of 13 amino acids. The CDR3 is CASSFPGQGPLTF. DNA for the CDR3: TGTGCCAGCAGTTTCCCGGGACAGGGGCCCCTGACCTTC.

The genes are TRBV14 and TRBJ2-7; TRBD2 agrees at 10 bases. Germline CDR1 is SGHDN and CDR2 is FVKESK. The trim removed 4 bases at V and 6 bases at J, leaving 18 bases unmatched. This CDR3 region has 18 residues. This chain's CDR3 is CASSRASGSHYGELEQYF. The CDR3 coding sequence is TGTGCCAGCAGCCGAGCTAGCGGGAGCCACTATGGGGAACTCGAGCAGTACTTC.